Here is one T cell receptor (beta chain) with its context. Its cognate antigen is unknown. The data were obtained in a study of T cell repertoires in cytomegalovirus infection. Study-wide background: Indications came from public TCR beta signatures; they pointed to CMV infection and to a matching HLA type.

V lost 0 bases to trimming and J lost 6 bases, with 12 bases between them. Germline lookup yields CDR1 SNHLY and CDR2 FYNNEI. The CDR3 totals 14 residues. TCRdb used MiXCR to reprocess the reads, holding one entry per CDR3 protein. In the table there are roughly 140,000 distinct CDR3 sequences, around 20% of which are singletons. Study-wide findings and caveats: HLA-C-restricted, CMV-specific TCR beta clonotypes were dominant ex vivo.

Sample: PBMCs. The genes are TRBV2 and TRBJ2-7; D might be TRBD1 or TRBD2, each matching 6 bases. This clonotype was sampled from a human donor in good health (CMV status not recorded). Some clones in this sample may be carry-over from other donors' samples. This CDR3 is CASSEAIGGGEQYF. CDR3 bases: TGTGCCAGCAGTGAAGCCATTGGAGGGGGCGAGCAGTACTTC.